The 13 T cell receptor beta chains presented below share a single source sample, sequenced in a study of preoperative IRX-2 immunotherapy in early breast cancer. Treatment of the sample: preoperative locoregional IRX-2 cytokine immunotherapy. Assay: immunoSEQ multiplex PCR; the TCRdb copy retains only in-frame clones and omits some. This repertoire shows under 40,000 clones, about 95% found once; its top ten account for roughly 6.7%. Sampling was done from a patient treated with IRX-2 immunotherapy. The receptor set was obtained from a human donor with breast cancer.

V is TRBV6-1 and J is TRBJ2-7; D possibly uses TRBD1 or TRBD2 (5 bases each). The CDR3 consists of 13 residues. Trimming pared 6 bases from V and 0 bases from J, leaving 9 bases between. Per the germline V gene, CDR1 is MNHNS and CDR2 is SASEGT. The CDR3 spells CASRRDLSYEQYF. The CDR3, as DNA: TGTGCCAGCAGACGGGACCTCTCCTACGAGCAGTACTTC.

The chain employs TRBV5-1 and TRBJ1-5, with a weak D call TRBD1 (5 bases). The V and J ends lost 4 bases and 2 bases respectively, with 10 bases between them. This CDR3 spans 14 amino acids. The germline CDR1 and CDR2 sequences are SGHRS and YFSETQ. The CDR3 sequence: CASSLGAGNQPQHF. CDR3 nucleotides: TGCGCCAGCAGCCTCGGGGCCGGCAATCAGCCCCAGCATTTT.

This clone was seen a single time. This chain links TRBV2 with TRBJ2-7; D call uncertain. CDR1 SNHLY and CDR2 FYNNEI come from the germline V gene. With 7 bases removed from V and 0 bases from J, the gap between germline ends came to 4 bases. The CDR3 runs to 11 residues. The CDR3 is CASTRSYEQYF. The CDR3 DNA follows: TGTGCCAGCACCCGCTCCTACGAGCAGTACTTC.

With regard to this clone: At one of its ends the junction is not consistent with the germline gene, which may arise from a read error. This sequence joins TRBV19 and TRBJ2-7; maybe TRBD1 (6 bases). Germline V lookup: CDR1 LNHDA, CDR2 SQIVND (reference sequence). There are 14 residues in the CDR3. Here the CDR3 reads CASSTGTPTYEQYF. The CDR3 bases are TGTGCCAGCAGTACCGGGACACCGACCTACGAGCAGTACTTC.

The table lists this clone with a count of one. The gene calls are TRBV5-1 and TRBJ1-4; D call uncertain. Germline values: CDR1 SGHRS, CDR2 YFSETQ. The germline V and J ends were trimmed by 0 bases and 8 bases, with 14 bases remaining between them. CDR3 length: 15 amino acids. Here the CDR3 reads CASSLGQPLGEKLFF. The CDR3 nucleotides read TGCGCCAGCAGCTTGGGGCAGCCCTTAGGAGAAAAACTGTTTTTT.

The rearrangement uses TRBV7-3 and TRBJ2-4; the match to TRBD2 covers 8 bases. Germline CDR1 and CDR2: SGHTA and FQGTGA. The V and J ends lost 5 bases and 5 bases, in that order; junction bases with no gene match: 20. The CDR3 is made up of 19 amino acids. The CDR3 region has the DNA TGTGCCAGCAGCCCCCATGGGGTTATCACGGGGGGGCCGGAAAACATTCAGTACTTC. Encoded protein: CASSPHGVITGGPENIQYF.

The chain recombines TRBV4-3 with TRBJ2-3, with 10 bases matching TRBD2. V shed 5 bases, J shed 6 bases, and the junction held 5 bases outside the gene matches. CDR3 length: 14 residues. CDR1 is LGHNA, CDR2 YSLEER, per germline. The CDR3 here is CASSVSGRSDTQYF. CDR3 nucleotide sequence: TGCGCCAGCAGCGTTAGCGGGAGGTCTGATACGCAGTATTTT.

This chain joins TRBV28 and TRBJ2-1; D gene uncertain. From germline, CDR1 is MDHEN and CDR2 SYDVKM. V was shortened by 6 bases and J by 5 bases, with 5 bases between the two germline ends. This CDR3 is 11 amino acids long. CDR3 region: CASRADNEQFF. The CDR3 nucleotides read TGTGCCAGCAGGGCCGACAATGAGCAGTTCTTC.

The gene calls are TRBV7-9 and TRBJ1-2; possibly TRBD1 for D (6 bases). V was trimmed by 1 base and J by 1 base, leaving 7 bases between them. The CDR3 is 14 amino acids. Per germline, CDR1 SEHNR and CDR2 FQNEAQ (reference sequence). As DNA, the CDR3 is TGTGCCAGCAGCTTAGTGGACAGTAACTATGGCTACACCTTC. It specifies CASSLVDSNYGYTF.

The gene calls are TRBV4-1 and TRBJ2-3; TRBD2 is a possible D gene (5 bases). The CDR3 loop spans 14 amino acids. The germline V and J ends were trimmed by 0 bases and 9 bases, with 13 bases remaining between them. CDR1 MGHRA and CDR2 YSYEKL come from the germline V gene. This CDR3 is CASSQDKERFTQYF. In DNA form, the CDR3 reads TGCGCCAGCAGCCAAGATAAGGAGCGGTTCACGCAGTATTTT.

This chain links TRBV11-2 with TRBJ2-2; a weak D match, TRBD2 (5 bases). The germline gives CDR1 SGHAT, CDR2 FQNNGV. V was pared by 5 bases and J by 4 bases, with 8 bases between. The length of the CDR3 is 13 residues. This CDR3 is CASSPGLTGELFF. The CDR3 DNA reads TGTGCCAGCAGCCCCGGACTCACCGGGGAGCTGTTTTTT. The variable domain in full, completed from reference TRBV11-2 and TRBJ2-2, reads EAGVAQSPRYKIIEKRQSVAFWCNPISGHATLYWYQQILGQGPKLLIQFQNNGVVDDSQLPKDRFSAERLKGVDSTLKIQPAKLEDSAVYLCASSPGLTGELFFGEGSRLTVL.

This rearrangement joins TRBV19 to TRBJ2-1, with 13 bases that match TRBD2. The CDR3 consists of 18 residues. The V segment lost 7 bases and the J segment 0 bases; nucleotides outside the gene matches: 9. CDR1 and CDR2 from the germline V gene are LNHDA and SQIVND (reference sequence). CDR3 sequence reads: CASTQLAGGPSSYNEQFF. The CDR3 DNA follows: TGTGCCAGTACCCAACTAGCGGGGGGGCCCAGCTCCTACAATGAGCAGTTCTTC.

V and J are TRBV6-1 and TRBJ2-1; 14 nucleotides match TRBD2. This CDR3 region has 17 residues. V trimming: 3 bases; J trimming: 5 bases; junction bases outside the gene matches: 6. The germline gives CDR1 MNHNS, CDR2 SASEGT. CDR3 nucleotides: TGTGCCAGCAGTGACCGCATGGGACTAGCGGGGGACAATGAGCAGTTCTTC. Translated, it gives CASSDRMGLAGDNEQFF.